One T cell receptor beta chain is described in this entry. This clone was counted a few times. There is no known antigen for this receptor. No base-level quality is on record; no much larger clone is a single base apart. The data are from a study of cytomegalovirus exposure and HLA in healthy donors listed by TCRdb under 2017. A note on the overall study: An earlier analysis of some 550 of the donors reported approximately 300 Gb of sequence data and 117 million unique TCR beta sequences from 150 million to 200 million T cells. Across some 400 genotyped donors of the cohort, an average of roughly 230,000 unique TCR beta nucleotide sequences per donor were sequenced, and roughly 20% of those sequences were non-productive. HLA typing included class I and class II loci at four-digit resolution. The study was designed to test whether signatures of past pathogen exposure could be identified by cataloging public T cell receptors. An earlier analysis of approximately 580 of the donors used high-throughput TCR beta sequencing to judge whether each TCR beta V gene segment behaved as functional or pseudogenic. The number of typed donors differed by locus: roughly 620-630 for A, B, C, DRB1 and DQB1; approximately 520 for DQA1; 600 to 610 for DPA1; and some 470 for DPB1. Donor age, sex, ethnicity and CMV serostatus were compiled together with the repertoire data. All discovery cohort repertoires had been generated on a single sequencing platform. Four or five DR-DQ haplotypes were handled as single units for association and clustering because linkage in the cohort was strong. The study profiled the T cell repertoires of about 640 subjects by immunosequencing and related them to cytomegalovirus serostatus. A later analysis re-examined previously published TCR beta repertoires from about 670 donors and added high-resolution HLA genotyping to investigate patterns of TCR occurrence. A separate validation cohort of 90 to 150 different subjects was used in addition to the roughly 700-subject first cohort. The study combined high-throughput TCR immunosequencing, statistical association of individual TCRs with disease status, and machine learning to predict cytomegalovirus infection status. Roughly 300 gigabases of sequencing data and roughly 80 million unique TCR sequences made up an early release that covered 500 to 650 HLA-typed donors. A later genetic analysis used genome-wide SNP genotypes for 398 of the 666 donors, treating that subset as a discovery cohort. Rather than using new phenotypic data, the later analysis identified candidate immune exposures from TCR beta sequences and from how often those sequences occurred across donors. Among the roughly 380 genotyped donors, around 81% belonged to the genetic ancestry cluster associated with self-reported Caucasian donors. General conclusions and limits of the study: Correlated functional status among segregating V segments might reflect linkage disequilibrium, but an unknown experimental factor could not be ruled out. A further reported finding was that TCR beta sequences accurately predicted the HLA-A and HLA-B alleles for most subjects in the first cohort. According to a later analysis, most CMV-associated TCR beta chains appeared to be HLA-restricted, and the HLA associations seemed to be driven largely by CMV exposure. A later genetic analysis reported fewer N-insertions in productive TCRs among donors in an Asian-associated ancestry cluster than the roughly 700-donor mean. In both the original and validation cohorts, the classifier was reported to diagnose cytomegalovirus status with high specificity and sensitivity. The authors suggested that the approach could potentially be generalized to other disease states and immunological phenotypes. The sequencing pipeline was judged likely to have produced a cluster of highly shared sequence variants as a technical artifact. In vitro tests confirmed that a few of the cytomegalovirus-associated TCR beta chains recognize cytomegalovirus antigens. In a later analysis, TCR association rates were found to vary across HLA loci, with the most associated TCRs seen for DRB1 alleles and the fewest for HLA-C alleles. An earlier analysis of several hundred of the donors showed that most TCR beta V segments appeared in productive rearrangements either about 87% or about 30% of the time, which broadly matched IMGT annotations. Over 15 rarely observed V segments, including chromosome 9 orphons, were excluded from the earlier analysis of almost 600 of the donors because counts were too low. In a later analysis, HLA-associated TCR beta chains were found to be more clonally expanded and to have lower generation probabilities than equally common non-associated chains. Only TCR beta chains were sequenced in this cohort, and the absence of alpha or paired-chain data limited detectable features. Immune exposure information for the cohort was limited to CMV serostatus. Sequencing depth was assumed to be roughly uniform across donors in the presence/absence analyses, though that assumption may not hold. The study gave a list of over 150 TCR beta chains associated with cytomegalovirus. An association between a missense DCLRE1C variant and V-gene and J-gene trimming of TCR beta chains was found in a later genetic analysis and replicated in an independent cohort. A later analysis associated 15,000 to 20,000 TCR beta sequences with specific HLA alleles at a false discovery rate of 0.05. Some IMGT-functional V segments, including TRBV6-2 and TRBV6-3, could not be told apart with the 87-base-pair reads, so those segments were excluded. When HLA alleles, especially DR and DQ, strongly co-occurred, attributing TCR associations to individual alleles was difficult. Most TCR sequences were observed very rarely across donors, whereas some public TCRs were present in many individuals. A later analysis reported that several top co-occurrence clusters appeared linked to parvovirus B19, influenza, CMV and Epstein-Barr virus. HLA typing was unavailable for some donors at each locus, so association tests used only the typed subset.

In total, approximately 690 healthy bone marrow donors made up the cohort. All cohort members were sampled while nominally healthy, although unrecorded immune exposures were likely present. The donor was CMV seropositive and was included in the group of almost 300 seropositive cohort members. A peripheral blood sample was collected from each donor, and TCR beta sequencing was performed on peripheral blood mononuclear cells. The Qiagen DNeasy Blood Extraction Kit was used to extract genomic DNA from the blood cell samples. The library was made by the immunoSEQ multiplex PCR assay. The multiplex PCR relied on a mix of 60 forward primers for TCR Vbeta segments and 13 reverse primers for TCR Jbeta segments. Amplification of the CDR3 region of rearranged TCR beta genes was performed with a multiplex PCR assay on genomic DNA. The Illumina HiSeq System was used to sequence the amplified TCR beta libraries as 87-base-pair reads. Processing in the source paper ran as follows. A later analysis tallied tens of millions of unique TCR beta chains across the 600 to 700 repertoires, and some 10 million of those chains were shared by two or more donors. To remove PCR and sequencing errors, raw reads were error-corrected and collapsed into unique sequences using a nearest-neighbor algorithm that merged closely related sequences. To assign V, D and J gene segments, CDR3 sequences were aligned to IMGT reference sequences. For a sequence to be retained, at least a six-nucleotide match to both a V gene segment and a J gene segment was required. Rearrangements were called productive when the CDR3 lacked stop codons and stayed in frame with V and J; all others were non-productive. CDR3 was defined according to IMGT convention as the region running from the second conserved V-encoded cysteine to the conserved J-encoded phenylalanine. In an earlier analysis of some 550 of the donors, sequences lacking an unambiguous match to a single V gene segment were excluded. In an earlier analysis of 587 of the donors, a V segment was called functional when productive rearrangements were above 56.7%, and segregating when the standard deviation between donors exceeded 5%. To diagnose cytomegalovirus status from the catalog of TCR beta chain sequences, a statistical classification framework was built. A later analysis assigned V and J genes by comparing TCR nucleotide sequences with IMGT/GENE-DB human TR gene sequences. Using the TCRdist pipeline, a later analysis assigned CDR3 sequences along with most-parsimonious VDJ recombination scenarios. In a later analysis, every TCR beta chain was defined by the combination of its CDR3 amino acid sequence and its V-gene family, and reads without a unique V-gene family were dropped. A later analysis removed nearly 600 highly shared, low-generation-probability nucleotide sequences to deal with suspected cross-contamination and a sequencing artifact. A later analysis calculated a clonal expansion index for each public chain from normalized within-repertoire ranks of inferred template counts. In a later analysis, generation probabilities were computed with a VDJ recombination model fitted to out-of-frame rearrangements, and the resulting probabilities were checked against IGoR. In a later analysis, TCR-TCR, TCR-HLA and TCR-CMV co-occurrence was scored with hypergeometric tests, and a repertoire-size bias correction was applied to TCR pairs. To estimate false discovery rates, a later analysis permuted the HLA or CMV assignments 20 times. A later analysis grouped co-occurring TCRs with DBSCAN, adding TCRdist sequence similarity when clustering within HLA-allele-positive subsets. Repertoires with fewer than 30,000 or more than 120,000 public chains, plus five repertoires with anomalous nucleotide sharing, were excluded from co-occurrence clustering. In its TCRdb copy, this immuneACCESS table keeps in-frame sequences only and misses some clones. Where compared with another copy, unresolved V genes explain less than half of these, and the others have no known cause. That table is the source of V, J and clone size, and D and trimming were worked out from the DNA. Counted in this sample were about 120,000 clones; roughly 63% of them appeared once. The ten largest account for roughly 1.5% of the sample.

The CDR3 has 15 amino acids, counting the end cysteine and phenylalanine. CDR3 DNA is the only sequence kept; it has 45 bases, read in frame from the first base. Reading the germline V gene gives CDR1 KGHSH and CDR2 LQKENI. A distance of 12 bases separates the germline ends of V and J, which lose 3 bases and 1 base respectively. The origin of this receptor is a man younger than 40 in good health and CMV-seropositive. Sequenced sample: PBMCs. The chain links TRBV18 with TRBJ2-5; the D gene is perhaps TRBD1, on 6 matching bases. The nucleotide sequence reads TGTGCCAGCTCACCGGGAACAGGGAGCCAAGAGACCCAGTACTTC. It is translated as CASSPGTGSQETQYF.